Below, 18 T cell receptor beta chains from the same sample are listed, as sequenced in a study of T cell responses to AZD1222 COVID-19 vaccine. Generated by immunoSEQ multiplex PCR, the TCRdb table keeps only in-frame clones and is missing some. The top ten hold roughly 1.1% of the sample, which has roughly 120,000 clones, around 87% seen once. The input for sequencing was peripheral blood, taken on day 0 of AZD1222 vaccination. These receptor sequences come from an adult in good health.

CDR3 loop: CASSYVTGAGEKLFF. CDR3 sequence (DNA): TGTGCCAGCAGTTATGTGACGGGGGCGGGCGAAAAACTGTTTTTT. The V and J genes are TRBV6-6 and TRBJ1-4; D may be TRBD1 (6 bases). Germline CDR1 and CDR2: MNHNY and SVGAGI (reference sequence). The V end lost 3 bases, the J end lost 8 bases, and 16 bases lay between the germline ends. CDR3 length equals 15 residues.

The chain combines TRBV6-5 with TRBJ1-1; D ambiguous. Germline-derived CDR1 and CDR2 are MNHEY and SVGAGI. The V end lost 5 bases, the J end lost 1 base, and 11 bases lay between the germline ends. The CDR3 covers 14 residues. The CDR3 here is CASSRAESNTEAFF. The DNA of the CDR3 is TGTGCCAGCAGTAGAGCAGAATCGAACACTGAAGCTTTCTTT.

Turning to this clone: The junction departs from the called germline gene at one end, perhaps through a read error. The V and J genes are TRBV19 and TRBJ1-5, with D tentatively TRBD1 (6 bases). The CDR3 totals 15 residues. The germline gives CDR1 LNHDA, CDR2 SQIVND (reference sequence). CDR3 amino acids: CASRIAPGAGQPQHF. CDR3 DNA: TGTGCCAGTAGGATAGCCCCAGGGGCCGGACAGCCCCAGCATTTT. Full variable domain (rest looked up from reference TRBV19 and TRBJ1-5): DGGITQSPKYLFRKEGQNVTLSCEQNLNHDAMYWYRQDPGQGLRLIYYSQIVNDFQKGDIAEGYSVSREKKESFPLTVTSAQKNPTAFYLCASRIAPGAGQPQHFGDGTRLSIL.

The genes are TRBV6-2 or TRBV6-3 and TRBJ2-1, with 10 nucleotides matching TRBD2. Losses at the gene ends were 0 bases for V and 6 bases for J; bases not matched to a gene: 2. Germline CDR1 reads MNHEY; CDR2 reads SVGEGT. The CDR3 sequence is 15 residues long. The CDR3 sequence: CASSYSASGGNEQFF. CDR3 bases: TGTGCCAGCAGTTACTCGGCTAGCGGGGGCAATGAGCAGTTCTTC.

The genes are TRBV28 and TRBJ1-6; TRBD1 agrees at 7 bases. The V and J ends lost 3 bases and 9 bases, in that order; junction bases with no gene match: 8. CDR1 and CDR2 (germline): MDHEN, SYDVKM. CDR3 size: 15 residues. DNA for the CDR3: TGTGCCAGCAGTTTGCCAACTGGGACAGCTTCACCCCTCCACTTT. Amino acids: CASSLPTGTASPLHF.

This chain links TRBV7-2 with TRBJ1-5, with D unclear. V lost 1 base to trimming and J lost 5 bases, with 12 bases between them. This CDR3 has 15 residues. Germline V gene lookup returns CDR1 SGHTA and CDR2 FQGNSA. DNA of the CDR3: TGTGCCAGCAGCTTAGTACTCGGGGTAGATCAGCCCCAGCATTTT. It translates to CASSLVLGVDQPQHF.

This clone appeared a single time. The V call is TRBV27, the J call TRBJ2-7; D not certain. V dropped 2 bases and J dropped 6 bases, with 8 bases sitting between them. CDR3 length: 12 amino acids. Per germline, CDR1 MNHEY and CDR2 SMNVEV (reference sequence). CDR3 nucleotides: TGTGCCAGCAGTTTAAAAGGGTTCGAGCAGTACTTC. Protein: CASSLKGFEQYF.

The chain couples TRBV18 to TRBJ1-1; D not certain. Trimming took off 5 bases at V and 4 bases at J, with 14 bases between the two ends. The CDR3 contains 14 residues. In germline, CDR1 is KGHSH, CDR2 LQKENI. The CDR3 nucleotides read TGTGCCAGCTCAGCAGGAAGGGTGGCCACTGAAGCTTTCTTT. This translates into CASSAGRVATEAFF. Complete variable domain (other parts from reference TRBV18 and TRBJ1-1): NAGVMQNPRHLVRRRGQEARLRCSPMKGHSHVYWYRQLPEEGLKFMVYLQKENIIDESGMPKERFSAEFPKEGPSILRIQQVVRGDSAAYFCASSAGRVATEAFFGQGTRLTVV.

The chain links TRBV5-1 to TRBJ2-2; TRBD2 matches 9 bases. CDR3 length: 17 residues. Per germline, CDR1 SGHRS and CDR2 YFSETQ. The V segment lost 6 bases and the J segment 0 bases; nucleotides outside the gene matches: 9. The CDR3 is CASTNLLAGANTGELFF. The DNA for the CDR3 is TGCGCCAGCACCAACCTATTAGCGGGGGCGAACACCGGGGAGCTGTTTTTT.

The chain carries TRBV4-2 and TRBJ2-4; D tentatively fits TRBD1 or TRBD2 (8 bases each). CDR1 and CDR2 from the germline V gene are LGHNA and YNFKEQ. CDR3 length: 14 amino acids. Trimming took 8 bases from V and 9 from J, leaving 20 bases between them. The DNA of the CDR3 is TGTGCCAGCGCGGGGGGCGGGCAGGGGGCCATTCAGTACTTC. Amino acid sequence: CASAGGGQGAIQYF.

The V gene is TRBV3-1 (or the pseudogene TRBV3-2), the J gene TRBJ2-4; D not certain. The germline V gene has CDR1 LGHDT and CDR2 YNNKEL (reference sequence). The V end was cut by 2 bases, the J end by 0 bases, with 11 bases between. The CDR3 sequence is 16 residues long. DNA for the CDR3: TGTGCCAGCAGCCAAACTGGACCCTTAGCCAAAAACATTCAGTACTTC. It yields the protein CASSQTGPLAKNIQYF.

The chain links TRBV2 to TRBJ2-5; D might be TRBD1 (6 bases). The CDR3 is 13 amino acids. Germline CDR1 is SNHLY and CDR2 is FYNNEI. Trimming took 6 bases from V and 4 from J, leaving 12 bases between them. The CDR3 reads CASRNRVSETQYF. CDR3 DNA sequence: TGTGCCAGCAGAAACAGGGTATCAGAGACCCAGTACTTC.

This clone was seen a single time. The chain recombines TRBV4-1 with TRBJ1-1, with TRBD1 matching over 9 bases. V was pared by 2 bases and J by 7 bases, with 5 bases of the junction left unmatched. The CDR3 has 14 residues. Germline CDR1 MGHRA, CDR2 YSYEKL. DNA of the CDR3: TGCGCCAGCAGCCAAACACAGGGGGCGGGTGAAGCTTTCTTT. It codes for CASSQTQGAGEAFF.

This clone was detected only a few times. The chain combines TRBV6-4 with TRBJ1-4; D remains unclear. From germline, CDR1 is MRHNA and CDR2 SNTAGT. The CDR3 is 15 residues long. V lost 5 bases and J lost 8, with 18 bases in between. Here the CDR3 reads CASSIDHGGNEKLFF. For the CDR3, the DNA is TGTGCCAGCAGTATAGACCATGGAGGAAACGAAAAACTGTTTTTT.

This clone was seen just once. The J gene is TRBJ1-1, the V gene TRBV28; no definite D call. Germline V lookup: CDR1 MDHEN, CDR2 SYDVKM. Trimming removed 3 bases at V and 0 bases at J, with 8 bases between. The CDR3 runs to 14 residues. CDR3: CASSFNGMNTEAFF. CDR3 coding DNA: TGTGCCAGCAGTTTTAATGGGATGAACACTGAAGCTTTCTTT.

This sequence joins TRBV27 and TRBJ2-7, with TRBD1 matching 9 bases. With V trimmed by 3 bases and J by 5 bases, 14 bases remained unmatched. The germline V gene encodes CDR1 MNHEY and CDR2 SMNVEV (reference sequence). The CDR3 contains 17 residues. This chain's CDR3 is CASSFQRGQGRSHEQYF. DNA of the CDR3: TGTGCCAGCAGTTTCCAGCGGGGACAGGGTCGTTCTCACGAGCAGTACTTC.

With respect to this clone: Other DNA variants within this sample encode the same CDR3. The rearrangement uses TRBV5-1 and TRBJ2-1; D might be TRBD2 (7 bases). Germline V CDR1 and CDR2: SGHRS, YFSETQ. V was pared by 4 bases and J by 4 bases, with 15 bases between. The CDR3 has 15 residues. In DNA, the CDR3 is TGCGCCAGCAGCCCAGGTGGGGGGGCGTACAATGAGCAGTTCTTC. Its translation: CASSPGGGAYNEQFF.

V usage is TRBV19 and J usage is TRBJ1-4; no definite D call. This CDR3 has 11 residues. Trimming removed 3 bases at V and 7 bases at J, with 3 bases between. Germline loops: CDR1 LNHDA, CDR2 SQIVND (reference sequence). In DNA form, the CDR3 reads TGTGCCAGTAGTATTGCTGAAAAACTGTTTTTT. Amino acids: CASSIAEKLFF.